The 27 T cell receptor beta chains in this list originate from one sample, sequenced in a study of siplizumab effects on memory and regulatory T cells. Sequencing used immunoSEQ multiplex PCR; TCRdb keeps in-frame clones, though not all of them. This sample yields fewer than 120,000 clones, of which 92% are seen a single time; 1% to 1.5% belongs to the top ten. Source material: CD4+ T cells sorted from blood. The receptors originated from a human donor in good health.

The CDR3 nucleotides read TGTGCCAGCAGTAGACCCGTCACCGGGGAGCTGTTTTTT. Protein: CASSRPVTGELFF. The chain combines TRBV6-5 with TRBJ2-2; D not resolved. Germline CDR1 is MNHEY and CDR2 is SVGAGI. The CDR3 contains 13 residues. The germline V and J ends were trimmed by 5 bases and 4 bases, with 8 bases remaining between them.

The chain links TRBV19 to TRBJ2-4, with 10 bases that match TRBD1. CDR1 is LNHDA and CDR2 is SQIVND in the germline V gene (reference sequence). V shed 5 bases, J shed 1 base, and the junction held 5 bases outside the gene matches. The CDR3 runs 16 residues. CDR3 loop: CASSLDRGMAKNIQYF. Here the CDR3 DNA reads TGTGCCAGTAGTTTGGACAGGGGGATGGCCAAAAACATTCAGTACTTC.

Here the CDR3 DNA reads TGTGCCAGCAGTTTATCGTTTCGGGGGGGCCGGTTGGGAGAGACCCAGTACTTC. It encodes CASSLSFRGGRLGETQYF. This chain connects TRBV27 to TRBJ2-5; the match to TRBD2 covers 8 bases. The CDR3 loop spans 18 amino acids. Looked up from germline, CDR1 is MNHEY and CDR2 is SMNVEV (reference sequence). J was trimmed by 4 bases and V by 0 bases; bases with no gene match: 13.

The chain carries TRBV9 and TRBJ1-1; D unresolved. Trimming removed 1 base from V and 0 bases from J, with 7 bases in between. CDR1 is SGDLS, CDR2 YYNGEE, per germline. The CDR3 sequence is 14 residues long. The CDR3 sequence: CASSVTPMNTEAFF. The CDR3 DNA follows: TGTGCCAGCAGCGTAACCCCAATGAACACTGAAGCTTTCTTT.

This chain links TRBV7-9 with TRBJ1-1, with D perhaps matching TRBD1 (5 bases). The CDR3 extends over 16 amino acids. Germline CDR1 is SEHNR and CDR2 is FQNEAQ (reference sequence). V gave up 5 bases and J gave up 1 base, with 17 bases separating them. The CDR3 spells CASSPQVSGGNTEAFF. The CDR3 nucleotides are TGTGCCAGCAGCCCTCAAGTATCTGGGGGGAACACTGAAGCTTTCTTT. Complete variable domain (other parts from reference TRBV7-9 and TRBJ1-1): DTGVSQNPRHKITKRGQNVTFRCDPISEHNRLYWYRQTLGQGPEFLTYFQNEAQLEKSRLLSDRFSAERPKGSFSTLEIQRTEQGDSAMYLCASSPQVSGGNTEAFFGQGTRLTVV.

The chain employs TRBV28 and TRBJ2-1, with 8 bases that match TRBD1. The CDR3 extends over 15 amino acids. The germline V gene has CDR1 MDHEN and CDR2 SYDVKM. V lost 2 bases and J lost 6; bases outside the gene matches: 6. The chain's CDR3 is CASSLRTGGRNEQFF. The CDR3 DNA sequence: TGTGCCAGCAGTTTACGAACAGGGGGGCGCAATGAGCAGTTCTTC. The whole variable domain, remainder taken from reference TRBV28 and TRBJ2-1, is DVKVTQSSRYLVKRTGEKVFLECVQDMDHENMFWYRQDPGLGLRLIYFSYDVKMKEKGDIPEGYSVSREKKERFSLILESASTNQTSMYLCASSLRTGGRNEQFFGPGTRLTVL.

The V call is TRBV5-6, the J call TRBJ2-1; 12 bases line up with TRBD2. This CDR3 comprises 16 residues. Germline values: CDR1 SGHDT, CDR2 YYEEEE. The V segment lost 0 bases and the J segment 5 bases; nucleotides outside the gene matches: 3. Here the CDR3 DNA reads TGTGCCAGCAGCTTGGTCCGGACTAGCGGGAACAATGAGCAGTTCTTC. As protein: CASSLVRTSGNNEQFF.

The V and J genes are TRBV5-1 and TRBJ1-4, with D possibly being TRBD1 (5 bases). CDR3 size: 14 residues. The germline V gene has CDR1 SGHRS and CDR2 YFSETQ. The V end lost 5 bases, the J end lost 0 bases, and 8 bases lay between the germline ends. The chain's CDR3 is CASRPTATNEKLFF. For the CDR3, the DNA is TGCGCCAGCAGGCCGACAGCAACTAATGAAAAACTGTTTTTT.

This chain joins TRBV4-2 and TRBJ2-3, with no clear D. The CDR3 is 15 residues long. Trimming stripped 1 base from V and 2 bases from J, with 10 bases between. Germline lookup yields CDR1 LGHNA and CDR2 YNFKEQ. DNA of the CDR3: TGTGCCAGCAGCCAAGGCCAGTCGAACACAGATACGCAGTATTTT. This codes for CASSQGQSNTDTQYF.

V gene TRBV11-2 combines with J gene TRBJ1-2, with a possible D match to TRBD1 (6 bases). The V end lost 6 bases, the J end lost 8 bases, and 19 bases lay between the germline ends. Germline CDR1 is SGHAT and CDR2 is FQNNGV. This CDR3 has 14 residues. CDR3 in amino acids: CASSPTGGRRGYTF. The CDR3 DNA sequence: TGTGCCAGCAGTCCCACGGGGGGCAGGAGAGGCTACACCTTC.

In its sample, this clone was seen a few times. The chain couples TRBV5-4 to TRBJ2-5, with no clear D. Trimming removed 1 base at V and 4 bases at J, with 11 bases between. This CDR3 comprises 14 residues. Germline values: CDR1 SGHNT, CDR2 YYREEE (reference sequence). CDR3 region: CASSLQPDLETQYF. CDR3 sequence (DNA): TGTGCCAGCAGCTTGCAGCCGGACCTAGAGACCCAGTACTTC.

The chain is built from TRBV19 and TRBJ1-2, with D perhaps TRBD1 (5 bases). The CDR3 length is 15 residues. CDR1 is LNHDA, CDR2 SQIVND, per germline (reference sequence). V was cut by 5 bases and J by 0 bases, with 13 bases left in between. The CDR3 region is CASSPQGRSNYGYTF. CDR3 DNA sequence: TGTGCCAGTAGTCCCCAGGGACGGTCTAACTATGGCTACACCTTC.

V usage is TRBV19 and J usage is TRBJ2-3; 11 bases fit TRBD2. CDR1 is LNHDA, CDR2 SQIVND, per germline (reference sequence). This CDR3 spans 16 amino acids. After removal of 5 bases from V and 6 bases from J, the junction contained 10 bases not matched to a gene. The CDR3 protein is CASSYGLAGPPDTQYF. CDR3 sequence (DNA): TGTGCCAGTAGTTATGGACTAGCGGGTCCCCCGGATACGCAGTATTTT.

J is TRBJ2-2 and V is TRBV6-5; D is ambiguous. Trimming shortened V by 0 bases and J by 1 base, and 6 bases separated the two germline ends. The CDR3 is 15 residues long. Looked up from germline, CDR1 is MNHEY and CDR2 is SVGAGI. The CDR3 region is CASSYSGQNTGELFF. The CDR3, as DNA: TGTGCCAGCAGTTACTCAGGCCAGAACACCGGGGAGCTGTTTTTT.

V usage is TRBV7-9 and J usage is TRBJ1-4; TRBD1 matches at 8 bases. The length of the CDR3 is 14 residues. Trimming at V came to 6 bases and at J to 8 bases, leaving 8 bases not matched to a gene. Germline CDR1 and CDR2: SEHNR and FQNEAQ (reference sequence). CDR3 DNA: TGTGCCAGCAGTGGGACAGGTATTGGCGAAAAACTGTTTTTT. This codes for CASSGTGIGEKLFF. The complete variable domain, with remaining parts taken from reference TRBV7-9 and TRBJ1-4, reads DTGVSQNPRHKITKRGQNVTFRCDPISEHNRLYWYRQTLGQGPEFLTYFQNEAQLEKSRLLSDRFSAERPKGSFSTLEIQRTEQGDSAMYLCASSGTGIGEKLFFGSGTQLSVL.

The rearrangement joins TRBV5-1 to TRBJ1-2; 7 bases line up with TRBD1. With 7 bases clipped from V and 5 bases from J, the junction kept 11 bases outside the gene matches. The CDR3 spans 14 residues. CDR1 and CDR2 from the germline V gene are SGHRS and YFSETQ. CDR3 loop: CASSRQGLGYGYTF. The DNA for the CDR3 is TGCGCCAGCTCGCGACAGGGTCTCGGGTATGGCTACACCTTC.

In this sample, this clone turned up once. The chain links TRBV7-9 to TRBJ2-2, with D uncertain. V lost 2 bases and J lost 6, with 7 bases in between. Germline assignment: CDR1 SEHNR and CDR2 FQNEAQ (reference sequence). The CDR3 spans 13 residues. In DNA, the CDR3 is TGTGCCAGCAGCTTATCCTTGGCCGGGGAGCTGTTTTTT. The encoded protein is CASSLSLAGELFF.

The V call is TRBV7-6, the J call TRBJ2-3, with D maybe TRBD1 (6 bases). Deletions cut 5 bases from V and 8 bases from J, with 14 bases between. Germline-derived CDR1 and CDR2 are SGHVS and FNYEAQ. The CDR3 has 13 residues. The CDR3 region is CASSADRPSTQYF. For the CDR3, the DNA is TGTGCCAGCAGCGCGGACAGACCTAGTACGCAGTATTTT.

V gene TRBV5-4 combines with J gene TRBJ1-2; 8 bases match TRBD1. Trimming removed 2 bases from V and 8 bases from J; junction bases left unmatched: 5. The CDR3 runs to 13 residues. CDR1 and CDR2 (germline): SGHNT, YYREEE (reference sequence). Written as DNA, the CDR3 is TGTGCCAGCAGCTTCGACAGGGGTGAAGGCTACACCTTC. It encodes CASSFDRGEGYTF. The full variable domain, completed using reference TRBV5-4 and TRBJ1-2, is ETGVTQSPTHLIKTRGQQVTLRCSSQSGHNTVSWYQQALGQGPQFIFQYYREEENGRGNFPPRFSGLQFPNYSSELNVNALELDDSALYLCASSFDRGEGYTFGSGTRLTVV.

The V gene is TRBV2, the J gene TRBJ2-7; possible D gene TRBD1, 5 bases. Germline lookup yields CDR1 SNHLY and CDR2 FYNNEI. This CDR3 has 14 amino acids. V lost 9 bases to trimming and J lost 0 bases, with 15 bases between them. CDR3: CASRTDRFSYEQYF. The CDR3 DNA reads TGTGCCAGTCGGACCGACAGATTCTCCTACGAGCAGTACTTC.

The V and J genes are TRBV5-4 and TRBJ2-7; D may be TRBD2 (5 bases). The V and J ends lost 3 bases and 2 bases respectively, with 12 bases between them. Per the germline V gene, CDR1 is SGHNT and CDR2 is YYREEE (reference sequence). The CDR3 has 14 amino acids. CDR3 in amino acids: CASSSTGNTYEQYF. CDR3 DNA sequence: TGTGCCAGCAGCTCGACCGGGAACACCTACGAGCAGTACTTC.

This rearrangement joins TRBV7-8 to TRBJ1-5; possible D gene TRBD1, 5 bases. CDR3 size: 15 residues. V dropped 2 bases and J dropped 4 bases, with 12 bases sitting between them. CDR1 is SGHVS, CDR2 FQNEAQ, per germline. The CDR3 DNA reads TGTGCCAGCAGCTTACGGTTTGGGGGTAATCAGCCCCAGCATTTT. It codes for CASSLRFGGNQPQHF.

The chain has TRBV2 and TRBJ1-2; D is uncertain. Germline CDR1 reads SNHLY; CDR2 reads FYNNEI. V lost 7 bases and J lost 2, with 8 bases in between. This CDR3 has 12 residues. The CDR3 DNA sequence: TGTGCCAGCAAGGGAGTGAACTATGGCTACACCTTC. Residues: CASKGVNYGYTF.

The chain couples TRBV5-6 to TRBJ2-4, with 7 bases that match TRBD2. Germline values: CDR1 SGHDT, CDR2 YYEEEE. This CDR3 has 13 residues. V shed 3 bases, J shed 5 bases, and the junction held 2 bases outside the gene matches. CDR3 coding DNA: TGTGCCAGCAGCTGGGCGGGGGAAAACATTCAGTACTTC. Amino acids: CASSWAGENIQYF.

The chain carries TRBV5-4 and TRBJ2-7, with 10 bases matching TRBD1. Germline CDR1 and CDR2: SGHNT and YYREEE (reference sequence). This CDR3 region has 15 residues. The junction had 10 bases not matched to a gene; V was cut back by 6 bases and J by 4 bases. In DNA form, the CDR3 reads TGTGCCAGCACCACTACGGGACAGGGGTTATACGAGCAGTACTTC. Protein sequence: CASTTTGQGLYEQYF.

This clone was picked up one time. This chain links TRBV9 with TRBJ2-7; D is unclear. This CDR3 is built from 14 residues. CDR1 is SGDLS, CDR2 YYNGEE, per germline. V dropped 0 bases and J dropped 1 base, with 8 bases sitting between them. CDR3 nucleotides: TGTGCCAGCAGCGTAGAGCTAGGGTCCTACGAGCAGTACTTC. Encoded protein: CASSVELGSYEQYF. The full variable domain, its missing parts supplied by reference TRBV9 and TRBJ2-7, is DSGVTQTPKHLITATGQRVTLRCSPRSGDLSVYWYQQSLDQGLQFLIQYYNGEERAKGNILERFSAQQFPDLHSELNLSSLELGDSALYFCASSVELGSYEQYFGPGTRLTVT.

This clone was counted a single time. The chain links TRBV5-8 to TRBJ2-5, with D unclear. V lost 5 bases to trimming and J lost 1 base, with 12 bases between them. Germline V gene lookup returns CDR1 SGHTS and CDR2 YDEGEE. The CDR3 is 14 amino acids. CDR3 protein: CASRAWQLQETQYF. The CDR3 coding sequence is TGTGCCAGCAGAGCGTGGCAGCTCCAAGAGACCCAGTACTTC.